The next 14 T cell receptor beta chains were all read from a single sample in a study of post-analysis software for immune sequencing data. Study results and limitations: In patients, TRBV5-6, TRBV5-1 and TRBV20-1 belonged to five TRBV segments found more frequently than in controls.

Presence of unique molecular identifiers characterized the TCR beta cDNA libraries. TCRdb analysed the PCR reads with MiXCR anew, one entry per CDR3 protein. There are about 770,000 distinct CDR3 sequences in the sample; roughly 46% occur only once, and 4.9% lies in the top ten. What these receptors recognize is not known. Material: blood. The receptor set was obtained from a girl between 5 and 17 years old with multiple sclerosis.

The genes are TRBV13 and TRBJ2-5, with D perhaps TRBD1 (5 bases). This CDR3 contains 17 residues. Trimming shortened V by 1 base and J by 1 base, and 16 bases separated the two germline ends. Looked up from germline, CDR1 is PRHDT and CDR2 is FYEKMQ (reference sequence). CDR3: CASSLEGRAKIQETQYF. In DNA form, the CDR3 reads TGTGCCAGCAGCTTAGAAGGCAGGGCCAAAATCCAAGAGACCCAGTACTTC.

The chain recombines TRBV5-1 with TRBJ1-4; a possible D gene is TRBD1 (5 bases). V lost 4 bases, J lost 8 bases, and 18 bases lay in between. Germline V gene sequence: CDR1 SGHRS, CDR2 YFSETQ. This CDR3 contains 15 residues. In nucleotides, the CDR3 is TGCGCCAGCAGCCACACTCGCTCCAGGGAAGAAAAACTGTTTTTT. It encodes CASSHTRSREEKLFF.

The V call is TRBV29-1, the J call TRBJ2-1; TRBD1 agrees at 10 bases. CDR3 length: 15 amino acids. Germline V CDR1 and CDR2: SQVTM, ANQGSEA. Germline trimming cut 7 bases from V and 6 bases from J; bases unmatched to any gene: 12. CDR3 sequence: CSGNWGGQGRNEQFF. The CDR3 nucleotides are TGCAGCGGGAACTGGGGGGGACAGGGGCGCAATGAGCAGTTCTTC.

There are many counts of this clonotype. CDR3 in amino acids: CASSEVGLQPHNEQFF. The CDR3 DNA reads TGTGCCAGCAGTGAAGTGGGGTTGCAACCCCACAATGAGCAGTTCTTC. This rearrangement joins TRBV25-1 to TRBJ2-1; D ambiguous. CDR3 length: 16 residues. Trimming left V 2 bases short and J 5 bases short, with 16 bases between. Germline V gene sequence: CDR1 MGHDK, CDR2 SYGVNS.

V gene TRBV29-1 combines with J gene TRBJ1-2; D uncertain. The germline V gene has CDR1 SQVTM and CDR2 ANQGSEA. The CDR3 has 13 residues. V shed 4 bases and J shed 0 bases, with 9 bases lying between them. CDR3 residues: CSVGEEANYGYTF. In nucleotides, the CDR3 is TGCAGCGTTGGGGAAGAAGCTAACTATGGCTACACCTTC.

The rearrangement joins TRBV6-1 to TRBJ1-5; no reliable D call. In germline, CDR1 is MNHNS, CDR2 SASEGT. Trimming cost V 6 bases and J 5 bases, with 14 bases left between them. The CDR3 is 14 amino acids. The CDR3 nucleotides read TGTGCCAGCAGCGCCTGGGGAGAACATCAGCCCCAGCATTTT. The encoded protein is CASSAWGEHQPQHF.

The chain is built from TRBV29-1 and TRBJ1-5; 8 bases align to TRBD1. The V gene end was trimmed by 4 bases and the J gene end by 9 bases; junction bases not matched to a gene: 8. The CDR3 loop spans 13 amino acids. Germline values: CDR1 SQVTM, CDR2 ANQGSEA. The CDR3 nucleotides read TGCAGCGTTGGCTACAGGGGGGACGGGCCCCAGCATTTT. Its translation: CSVGYRGDGPQHF. Looking up the rest from reference TRBV29-1 and TRBJ1-5 gives the full variable domain: SAVISQKPSRDICQRGTSLTIQCQVDSQVTMMFWYRQQPGQSLTLIATANQGSEATYESGFVIDKFPISRPNLTFSTLTVSNMSPEDSSIYLCSVGYRGDGPQHFGDGTRLSIL.

This chain joins TRBV29-1 and TRBJ2-7; TRBD1 might be the D (5 bases). Germline values: CDR1 SQVTM, CDR2 ANQGSEA. The CDR3 has 13 amino acids. Trimming pared 2 bases from V and 0 bases from J, leaving 8 bases between. In nucleotides, the CDR3 is TGCAGCGTTGAACAGGGCGACTCCTACGAGCAGTACTTC. Translated, it gives CSVEQGDSYEQYF.

The gene calls are TRBV29-1 and TRBJ2-1; 10 bases map to TRBD2. The CDR3 contains 14 residues. Germline CDR1 reads SQVTM; CDR2 reads ANQGSEA. V trimming: 6 bases; J trimming: 5 bases; junction bases outside the gene matches: 7. The DNA of the CDR3 is TGCAGCGTCGAGACTAGCGGGTTCGACAATGAGCAGTTCTTC. Translated: CSVETSGFDNEQFF.

The chain employs TRBV6-5 and TRBJ1-2, with D perhaps TRBD1 (6 bases). Germline CDR1 MNHEY, CDR2 SVGAGI. Trimming pared 6 bases from V and 2 bases from J, leaving 13 bases between. The CDR3 loop spans 14 amino acids. In DNA, the CDR3 is TGTGCCAGCAGAAAAGGGGGGGGGAACTATGGCTACACCTTC. Its translation is CASRKGGGNYGYTF.

V and J are TRBV11-2 and TRBJ1-2, with D maybe TRBD1 (5 bases). Germline V gives CDR1 SGHAT, CDR2 FQNNGV. CDR3 length equals 16 residues. V shed 8 bases and J shed 2 bases, with 21 bases lying between them. The CDR3 coding sequence is TGTGCCAGCCGCTCCGAGGGAGGGGTATTCAACTATGGCTACACCTTC. It encodes CASRSEGGVFNYGYTF.

This chain connects TRBV29-1 to TRBJ1-1, with D perhaps matching TRBD1 (6 bases). V lost 3 bases and J 5 bases, leaving 16 bases between the germline ends. The CDR3 is 14 amino acids. Germline CDR1 reads SQVTM; CDR2 reads ANQGSEA. The CDR3 here is CSVDPGAPGTEAFF. Here the CDR3 DNA reads TGCAGCGTTGACCCAGGGGCCCCCGGGACTGAAGCTTTCTTT.

V gene TRBV15 combines with J gene TRBJ2-1; a weak D match, TRBD2 (6 bases). CDR3 length: 16 amino acids. The germline CDR1 and CDR2 sequences are LNHNV and YYDKDF (reference sequence). The ends were cut back, 2 bases at V and 4 bases at J, with 15 bases in the middle. CDR3 residues: CATSRLRGSLYNEQFF. DNA of the CDR3: TGTGCCACCAGCAGATTACGGGGGTCCCTATACAATGAGCAGTTCTTC.

The sample holds a few counts of this clonotype. V gene TRBV29-1 combines with J gene TRBJ2-7; tentative D call: TRBD1 (6 bases). Trimming removed 6 bases from V and 7 bases from J, with 22 bases in between. Germline V lookup: CDR1 SQVTM, CDR2 ANQGSEA. The CDR3 totals 14 residues. The CDR3 region is CSVLTRTVHSEQYF. The CDR3 DNA is TGCAGCGTGCTAACCCGGACAGTCCATAGTGAGCAGTACTTC.